Listed below are T cell receptor beta chains from one sample, sequenced in a study of technical replicates of blood from four donors. Clones were read by immunoSEQ multiplex PCR, and TCRdb kept only the in-frame ones, dropping some. The table has more than 70,000 clones, just over 95% seen once. The sample consisted of T cells isolated from PBMCs. These receptors came from a human donor in good health. Each CDR3 is given with its conserved first and last residue. D genes are given only for firm matches. The size of a clone is reported for some rows only, either as once, few or many, or as a class for expanded clones.

j_call,d_call,clone_size,v_call,cdr3_nt,cdr3_aa
TRBJ1-2,-,-,TRBV5-1,TGCGCCAGCAGCTTGGCCCAGGGGCGGGATGGCTACACCTTC,CASSLAQGRDGYTF
TRBJ1-1,TRBD1,-,TRBV5-4,TGTGCCAGCAGCCCAATACCGGGACAGGAGAACACTGAAGCTTTCTTT,CASSPIPGQENTEAFF
TRBJ1-5,-,-,TRBV7-6,TGTGCCAGCAGCCCTCTTGGGGGGTTTGGGGATAGCAATCAGCCCCAGCATTTT,CASSPLGGFGDSNQPQHF
TRBJ2-7,-,-,TRBV7-2,TGTGCCAGCAGCCCGCGGGGTGGAGACGAGCAGTACTTC,CASSPRGGDEQYF
TRBJ2-4,-,-,TRBV4-1,TGCGCCAGCAGCCCGGGCCAAACCAGGGGCCTAGCCAAAAACATTCAGTACTTC,CASSPGQTRGLAKNIQYF
TRBJ2-7,-,-,TRBV30,TGTGCCTGGAGTGTATCAGGGGACTACGAGCAGTACTTC,CAWSVSGDYEQYF
TRBJ2-2,TRBD1,-,TRBV7-3,TGTGCCAGCGGACAGGGGTACACCGGGGAGCTGTTTTTT,CASGQGYTGELFF
TRBJ2-4,-,-,TRBV28,TGTGCCAGCAGTTTATCGGGGGGCGCAACCAAAAACATTCAGTACTTC,CASSLSGGATKNIQYF
TRBJ2-5,TRBD2,-,TRBV6-5,TGTGCCAGCAGTCCTACTAGCGGGGGAAAAGAGACCCAGTACTTC,CASSPTSGGKETQYF
TRBJ2-2,-,-,TRBV11-2,TGTGCCAGCAGCTTAGGTGGGGCTTGGACCGGGGAGCTGTTTTTT,CASSLGGAWTGELFF
TRBJ1-1,-,-,TRBV9,TGTGCCAGCAGCGTCTCATGGAGTACTGAAGCTTTCTTT,CASSVSWSTEAFF
TRBJ2-6,-,-,TRBV6-1,TGTGCCAGCATCAGGGGATCGTCTGGGGCCAACGTCCTGACTTTC,CASIRGSSGANVLTF
TRBJ1-2,TRBD1,-,TRBV2,TGTGCCAGCAGTCCGACAACAGGGGGCGGCTATGGCTACACCTTC,CASSPTTGGGYGYTF
TRBJ2-7,TRBD2,-,TRBV7-9,TGTGCCAGCAGCACGACTAGCGGGAGGGGGCACGAGCAGTACTTC,CASSTTSGRGHEQYF
TRBJ1-5,-,-,TRBV2,TGTGCCAGCAGTTATTCAGACATCCGTAGCAATCAGCCCCAGCATTTT,CASSYSDIRSNQPQHF
TRBJ2-7,TRBD2,-,TRBV28,TGTGCCAGCAGTTTATTAGAGGGTGGTGGCGGGAGGCCCTTCTTC,CASSLLEGGGGRPFF
TRBJ1-2,TRBD1,-,TRBV7-9,TGTGCCAGCAGCCGGGACAGAGGGGTTGGCTACACCTTC,CASSRDRGVGYTF
TRBJ2-7,-,-,TRBV28,TGTGCCAGCAGTCTGCGGCCGTACGAGCAGTACTTC,CASSLRPYEQYF
TRBJ1-5,-,-,TRBV29-1,TGCAGCGCATCGGGGCGACAGGGCAATCAGCCCCAGCATTTT,CSASGRQGNQPQHF
TRBJ1-1,-,-,TRBV7-2,TGTGCCAGCACCTGGACACCCGGGGGGACTGAAGCTTTCTTT,CASTWTPGGTEAFF
TRBJ2-2,-,-,TRBV6-6,TGTGCCAGCAGTTACGAGCGACTTGCGAACACCGGGGAGCTGTTTTTT,CASSYERLANTGELFF
TRBJ2-1,TRBD1,-,TRBV7-3,TGTGCCAGCAGCGCGGACAGGGGGCGCCAAAATGAGCAGTTCTTC,CASSADRGRQNEQFF
TRBJ2-7,TRBD2,-,TRBV19,TGTGCCAGTAGTGACGGTAGCGGGATTAAAGCCTACGAGCAGTACTTC,CASSDGSGIKAYEQYF
TRBJ2-2,-,-,TRBV28,TGTGCCAGCAGGGGGGGAACCAACACCGGGGAGCTGTTTTTT,CASRGGTNTGELFF
TRBJ1-1,-,-,TRBV9,TGTGCCAGCAGCGTAGTCCCGGGGTACCACAGGGATAAGGGCACTGAAGCTTTCTTT,CASSVVPGYHRDKGTEAFF
TRBJ2-7,TRBD1,-,TRBV30,TGTGCCTGCGCGGACAGGGCCTACGAGCAGTACTTC,CACADRAYEQYF
TRBJ2-7,-,-,TRBV19,TGTGCCAGTAGTACCTTTAGCAGAGGGAGAGGCTCCTACGAGCAGTACTTC,CASSTFSRGRGSYEQYF
TRBJ1-5,-,-,TRBV2,TGTGCCAGCAGTGACAGTCTGGCTCAGCCCCAGCATTTT,CASSDSLAQPQHF
TRBJ2-1,-,once,TRBV21-1,TGTGCCAGCAGCAAAGGTCCAGCGGGGGTTTGCGAGCAGTTCTTC,CASSKGPAGVCEQFF
TRBJ2-7,-,-,TRBV4-1,TGCGCCAGCAGCCACATAACCTGGGCCGTAAGCTCCTACGAGCAGTACTTC,CASSHITWAVSSYEQYF
TRBJ2-3,TRBD2,-,TRBV28,TGTGCCAGCAGCCCCACTAGCGGGAGGGCCCTCATCACAGATACGCAGTATTTT,CASSPTSGRALITDTQYF
TRBJ2-7,-,-,TRBV28,TGTGCCAGCAGACCCAATGGGGGCCCCACCTACGAGCAGTACTTC,CASRPNGGPTYEQYF
TRBJ2-7,-,-,TRBV6-1,TGTGCCAGTTCTCAGACAGAAGCAGTCTACGAGCAGTACTTC,CASSQTEAVYEQYF
TRBJ2-1,-,once,TRBV6-5,TGTGCCAGCAGTACGGGACTCGAATACAATGAGCAGTTCTTC,CASSTGLEYNEQFF
TRBJ2-1,-,-,TRBV5-5,TGTGCCAGCAGCTCATTTCTGGCCAGCGGCCTTGACAATGAGCAGTTCTTC,CASSSFLASGLDNEQFF
TRBJ2-5,TRBD2,-,TRBV14,TGTGCCAGCAGCCTCGGGGTAGCGGGAGTAAGGGAGACCCAGTACTTC,CASSLGVAGVRETQYF
TRBJ2-7,TRBD2,few,TRBV10-2,TGCGCCAGCAGTGTTGCGGGAGGTCCCGAGCAGTACTTC,CASSVAGGPEQYF
TRBJ2-5,-,-,TRBV7-2,TGTGCCAGCAGCAGTTCCGTAAAGGAGGGTGAGACCCAGTACTTC,CASSSSVKEGETQYF
TRBJ2-3,-,once,TRBV5-1,TGCGCCAGCAGCTTGGGAAGGGGGGATACGCAGTATTTT,CASSLGRGDTQYF